This T cell receptor (beta chain) was observed in a study of blood T cell repertoires in COVID-19. Sequenced by immunoSEQ multiplex PCR; TCRdb stores in-frame clones only, minus some. This sample yields around 190,000 clones, of which more than 75% are seen a single time; approximately 8% belongs to the top ten. J lost 0 bases, V lost 4 bases, and 8 bases had no gene match. This CDR3 is built from 16 residues. The V gene's germline CDR1 is LGHNA and CDR2 YSLEER. The sequencing input was peripheral blood. The sequence was collected from an older woman with COVID-19, enrolled during active disease. This chain links TRBV4-3 with TRBJ2-7, with 8 bases fitting TRBD2. The CDR3 DNA reads as TGCGCCAGCAGCCGCCTCCTGACTAGCGCCTCCTACGAGCAGTACTTC. This translates into CASSRLLTSASYEQYF.